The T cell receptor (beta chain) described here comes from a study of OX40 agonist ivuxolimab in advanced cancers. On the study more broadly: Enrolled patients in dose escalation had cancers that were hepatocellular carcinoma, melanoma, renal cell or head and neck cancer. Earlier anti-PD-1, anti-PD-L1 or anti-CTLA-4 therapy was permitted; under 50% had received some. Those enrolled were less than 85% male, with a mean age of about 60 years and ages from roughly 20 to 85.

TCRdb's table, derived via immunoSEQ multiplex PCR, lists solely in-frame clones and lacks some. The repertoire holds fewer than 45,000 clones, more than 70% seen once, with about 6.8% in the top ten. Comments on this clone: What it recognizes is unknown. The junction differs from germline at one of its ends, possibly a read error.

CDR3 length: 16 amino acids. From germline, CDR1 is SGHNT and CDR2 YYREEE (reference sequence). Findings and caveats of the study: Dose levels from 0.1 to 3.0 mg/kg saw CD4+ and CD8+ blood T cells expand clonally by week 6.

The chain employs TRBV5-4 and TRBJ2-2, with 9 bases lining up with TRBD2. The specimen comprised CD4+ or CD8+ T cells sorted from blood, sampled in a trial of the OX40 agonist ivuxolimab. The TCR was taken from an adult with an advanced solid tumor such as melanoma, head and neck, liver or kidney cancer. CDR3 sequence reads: CASSQASGANTGELFF. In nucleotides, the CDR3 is TGCGCCAGCAGCCAAGCTAGCGGGGCCAACACCGGGGAGCTGTTTTTT.